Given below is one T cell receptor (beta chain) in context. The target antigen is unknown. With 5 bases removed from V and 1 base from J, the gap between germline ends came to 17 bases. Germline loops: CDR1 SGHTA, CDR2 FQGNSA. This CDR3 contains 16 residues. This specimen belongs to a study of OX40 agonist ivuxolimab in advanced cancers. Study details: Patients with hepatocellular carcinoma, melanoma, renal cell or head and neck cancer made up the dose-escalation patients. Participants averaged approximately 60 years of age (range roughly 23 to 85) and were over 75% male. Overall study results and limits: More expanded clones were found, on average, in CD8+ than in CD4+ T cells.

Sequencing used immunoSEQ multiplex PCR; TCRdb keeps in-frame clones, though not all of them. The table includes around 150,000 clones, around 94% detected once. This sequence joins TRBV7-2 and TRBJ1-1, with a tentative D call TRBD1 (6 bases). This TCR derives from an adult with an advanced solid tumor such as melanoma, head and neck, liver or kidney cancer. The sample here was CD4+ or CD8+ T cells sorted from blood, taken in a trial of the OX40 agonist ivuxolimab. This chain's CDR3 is CASSPRSSGANTEAFF. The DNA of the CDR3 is TGTGCCAGCAGCCCGAGGTCCTCAGGGGCGAACACTGAAGCTTTCTTT.